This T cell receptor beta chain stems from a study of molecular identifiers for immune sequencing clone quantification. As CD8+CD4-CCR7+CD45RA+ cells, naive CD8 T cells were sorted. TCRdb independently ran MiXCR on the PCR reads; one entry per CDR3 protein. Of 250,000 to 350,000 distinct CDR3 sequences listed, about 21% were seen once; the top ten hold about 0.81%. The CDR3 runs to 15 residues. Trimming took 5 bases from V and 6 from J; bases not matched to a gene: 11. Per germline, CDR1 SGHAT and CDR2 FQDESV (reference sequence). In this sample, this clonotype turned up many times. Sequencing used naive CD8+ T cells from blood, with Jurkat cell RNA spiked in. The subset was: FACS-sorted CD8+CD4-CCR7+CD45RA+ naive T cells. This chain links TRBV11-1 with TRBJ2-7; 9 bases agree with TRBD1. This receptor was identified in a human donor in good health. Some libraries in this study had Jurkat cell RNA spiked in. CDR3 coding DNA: TGTGCCAGCAGCCCGGGTTGGGGACAGGGCGCCGAGCAGTACTTC. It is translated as CASSPGWGQGAEQYF.